These 14 T cell receptor beta chains were all obtained from the same sample, sequenced in a study of blood T cell repertoires in COVID-19. Only in-frame clones appear in the TCRdb table, and some are missing; sequencing was by immunoSEQ multiplex PCR. The sample includes roughly 250,000 clones, more than 75% of them seen just once. The material sequenced was PBMCs or T cells enriched from blood (not recorded which). All receptors derive from a woman aged 50 to 60 who had recovered from COVID-19.

CDR3 amino acids: CASNTGTGQPQHF. The CDR3 DNA reads TGTGCCAGTAACACAGGGACGGGTCAGCCCCAGCATTTT. The chain combines TRBV19 with TRBJ1-5; D is possibly TRBD1 (6 bases). CDR1 is LNHDA, CDR2 SQIVND, per germline (reference sequence). V lost 7 bases to trimming and J lost 6 bases, with 13 bases between them. This CDR3 is 13 amino acids long.

The CDR3 nucleotides read TGCGCCAGCAGCTTACAGGGGGCTCACGGGCAGTTCTTC. As protein: CASSLQGAHGQFF. This chain connects TRBV4-1 to TRBJ2-1; 9 bases match TRBD1. This CDR3 is 13 amino acids long. Germline V lookup: CDR1 MGHRA, CDR2 YSYEKL. Trimming took 5 bases from V and 12 from J; bases not matched to a gene: 8.

The sample holds a few counts of this clone. The chain links TRBV15 to TRBJ2-7; no definite D call. In germline, CDR1 is LNHNV, CDR2 YYDKDF (reference sequence). With 1 base removed from V and 0 bases from J, the gap between germline ends came to 7 bases. The CDR3 is 14 amino acids. The CDR3 nucleotides read TGTGCCACCAGCAGAGTGAAGAGCTCCTACGAGCAGTACTTC. Protein product: CATSRVKSSYEQYF.

V usage is TRBV2 and J usage is TRBJ2-2; 13 bases map to TRBD2. V shed 4 bases and J 3 bases; nucleotides not matched to a gene: 5. Germline V lookup: CDR1 SNHLY, CDR2 FYNNEI. This CDR3 is built from 17 residues. The CDR3 is CASSAGLAGWDTGELFF. The CDR3 DNA follows: TGTGCCAGCAGTGCGGGACTAGCGGGGTGGGACACCGGGGAGCTGTTTTTT.

This clone was seen a few times. V usage is TRBV30 and J usage is TRBJ1-5; 8 bases match TRBD1. With 0 bases clipped from V and 4 bases from J, the junction kept 5 bases outside the gene matches. The CDR3 runs 15 residues. Per the germline V gene, CDR1 is GTSNPN and CDR2 is SVGIG (reference sequence). CDR3 nucleotides: TGTGCCTGGAGTGTGCGGCAGGGGGCAAATCAGCCCCAGCATTTT. Encoded protein: CAWSVRQGANQPQHF.

This clone was seen only a few times. J is TRBJ2-3 and V is TRBV7-3, with a possible D match to TRBD1 (5 bases). Germline V gene lookup returns CDR1 SGHTA and CDR2 FQGTGA. CDR3 length: 14 amino acids. V dropped 7 bases and J dropped 5 bases, with 16 bases sitting between them. CDR3 loop: CASTQGSQGDTQYF. The CDR3 DNA reads as TGTGCCAGCACCCAAGGATCCCAGGGAGATACGCAGTATTTT.

This chain links TRBV21-1 with TRBJ1-1; the table calls TRBD1, which could not be checked here. TRBV21-1 is reported as a pseudogene. The CDR3 has 12 amino acids. This chain's CDR3 is CASSPAGQAGFF. The CDR3 nucleotides are TGTGCCAGCAGCCCTGCGGGACAGGCAGGTTTCTTT.

J is TRBJ2-7 and V is TRBV5-6, with TRBD2 matching 12 bases. This CDR3 has 18 amino acids. Trimming cost V 1 base and J 4 bases; bases outside gene matches: 12. Germline V gene data show CDR1 as SGHDT and CDR2 as YYEEEE. CDR3 loop: CASSLLATSGSSGYEQYF. Written as DNA, the CDR3 is TGTGCCAGCAGCTTGCTCGCGACTAGCGGGAGTAGTGGGTACGAGCAGTACTTC.

V and J are TRBV5-4 and TRBJ2-2; TRBD2 matches 8 bases. The CDR3 runs to 16 residues. Germline trimming cut 6 bases from V and 4 bases from J; bases unmatched to any gene: 11. Germline assignment: CDR1 SGHNT and CDR2 YYREEE (reference sequence). CDR3 in amino acids: CASTARGGTTTGELFF. CDR3 bases: TGTGCCAGCACCGCCCGGGGGGGGACTACCACCGGGGAGCTGTTTTTT.

J is TRBJ2-7 and V is TRBV6-1, with D possibly being TRBD2 (5 bases). Germline CDR1 reads MNHNS; CDR2 reads SASEGT. The CDR3 length is 17 residues. Deletions cut 1 base from V and 3 bases from J, with 19 bases between. CDR3 sequence (DNA): TGTGCCAGCAGTGAAGTGGTGCTAGCCTACTCAATCTACGAGCAGTACTTC. This sequence encodes CASSEVVLAYSIYEQYF.

This CDR3 is CASSPTGTGELFF. The CDR3 bases are TGTGCCAGCTCACCGACAGGGACCGGGGAGCTGTTTTTT. The V gene is TRBV18, the J gene TRBJ2-2; 7 bases align to TRBD1. V was pared by 3 bases and J by 5 bases, with 0 bases of the junction left unmatched. The CDR3 consists of 13 residues. Germline CDR1 reads KGHSH; CDR2 reads LQKENI.

This clone was detected once. The gene calls are TRBV19 and TRBJ2-3; TRBD2 agrees at 7 bases. CDR1 LNHDA and CDR2 SQIVND come from the germline V gene (reference sequence). The CDR3 has 18 residues. After removal of 5 bases from V and 2 bases from J, the junction contained 16 bases not matched to a gene. This CDR3 reads CASSGAGDPTLNTDTQYF. DNA of the CDR3: TGTGCCAGTAGTGGGGCGGGAGACCCGACATTAAACACAGATACGCAGTATTTT.

The J gene is TRBJ1-3, the V gene TRBV7-8; D is possibly TRBD1 (6 bases). V shed 2 bases and J shed 0 bases, with 11 bases lying between them. The CDR3 has 16 residues. In germline, CDR1 is SGHVS, CDR2 FQNEAQ. The CDR3 here is CASSLRYRVSGNTIYF. The CDR3, as DNA: TGTGCCAGCAGCTTACGGTACAGGGTCTCTGGAAACACCATATATTTT.

The V gene is TRBV10-3, the J gene TRBJ2-1, with 10 bases lining up with TRBD2. The V segment lost 6 bases and the J segment 5 bases; nucleotides outside the gene matches: 7. The CDR3 covers 15 residues. Germline CDR1 and CDR2: ENHRY and SYGVKD. The DNA of the CDR3 is TGTGCCATCAGCGGTGGACTAGCGGCCAACAATGAGCAGTTCTTC. Translated: CAISGGLAANNEQFF.